This T cell receptor beta chain was identified in a study of cytomegalovirus exposure and HLA in healthy donors. A multiplex PCR was run with 60 Vbeta primers and 13 Jbeta primers. Clones were sequenced by immunoSEQ multiplex PCR, and TCRdb holds only the in-frame ones, with some missing. The table shows about 160,000 clones, with roughly 72% occurring only once. The germline V gene encodes CDR1 MGHRA and CDR2 YSYEKL. Trimming took 1 base from V and 0 from J; bases not matched to a gene: 5. The CDR3 runs 17 residues. The material sequenced was PBMCs. The V and J genes are TRBV4-1 and TRBJ2-1; 8 nucleotides line up with TRBD2. This clonotype was sampled from a man in his forties or fifties in good health and CMV-seropositive. The CDR3 here is CASSQVFGGGSYNEQFF. CDR3 sequence (DNA): TGCGCCAGCAGCCAAGTCTTCGGGGGGGGCTCCTACAATGAGCAGTTCTTC.